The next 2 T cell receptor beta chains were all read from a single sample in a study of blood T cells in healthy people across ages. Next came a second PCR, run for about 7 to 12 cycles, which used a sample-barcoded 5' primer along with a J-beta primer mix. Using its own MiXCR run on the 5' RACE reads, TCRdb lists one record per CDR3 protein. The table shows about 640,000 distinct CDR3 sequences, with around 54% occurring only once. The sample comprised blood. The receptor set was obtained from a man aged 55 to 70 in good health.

CDR3 region: CASSLEPGFEKLFF. DNA for the CDR3: TGCGCCAGCAGCTTGGAGCCAGGGTTTGAAAAACTGTTTTTT. The chain joins TRBV5-1 to TRBJ1-4; tentative D call: TRBD1 (5 bases). Per germline, CDR1 SGHRS and CDR2 YFSETQ. This CDR3 comprises 14 residues. V lost 0 bases and J 7 bases, leaving 10 bases between the germline ends.

This CDR3 is CSARDSRGGAYGYTF. In DNA form, the CDR3 reads TGCAGTGCTAGAGACTCGCGGGGGGGCGCGTATGGCTACACCTTC. This chain connects TRBV20-1 to TRBJ1-2, with D possibly matching TRBD1 (6 bases). Germline CDR1 is DFQATT and CDR2 is SNEGSKA (reference sequence). Trimming cost V 0 bases and J 5 bases, with 16 bases left between them. This CDR3 has 15 residues.